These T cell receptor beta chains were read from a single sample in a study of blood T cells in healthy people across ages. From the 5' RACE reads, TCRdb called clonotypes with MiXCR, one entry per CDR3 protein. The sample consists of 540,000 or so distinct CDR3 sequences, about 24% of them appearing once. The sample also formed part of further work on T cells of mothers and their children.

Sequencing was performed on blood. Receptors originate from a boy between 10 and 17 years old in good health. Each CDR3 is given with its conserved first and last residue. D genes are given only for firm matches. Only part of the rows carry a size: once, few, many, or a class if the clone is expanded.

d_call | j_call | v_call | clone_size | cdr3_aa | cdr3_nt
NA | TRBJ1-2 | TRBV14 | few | CASSQGPGAIGYTF | TGTGCCAGCAGCCAAGGACCGGGAGCGATTGGCTACACCTTC
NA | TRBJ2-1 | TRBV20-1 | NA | CSAKGSGGSYNEQFF | TGCAGTGCCAAAGGGTCAGGGGGGTCCTACAATGAGCAGTTCTTC
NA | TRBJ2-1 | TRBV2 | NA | CASRARGVYNEQFF | TGTGCCAGCAGGGCGAGGGGGGTATACAATGAGCAGTTCTTC
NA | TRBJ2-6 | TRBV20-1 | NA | CSARDSLASGANVLTF | TGCAGTGCTAGGGACAGCCTGGCCTCTGGGGCCAACGTCCTGACTTTC
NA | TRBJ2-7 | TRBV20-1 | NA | CSGYLASSYEQYF | TGCAGTGGATACCTGGCAAGCTCCTACGAGCAGTACTTC
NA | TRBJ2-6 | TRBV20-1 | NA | CSADTASGANVLTF | TGCAGTGCAGATACAGCGTCTGGGGCCAACGTCCTGACTTTC
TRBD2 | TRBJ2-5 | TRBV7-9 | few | CASSPRSGLAKQETQYF | TGTGCCAGCAGCCCCCGATCGGGACTAGCGAAGCAAGAGACCCAGTACTTC
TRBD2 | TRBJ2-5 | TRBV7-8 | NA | CASSLEAGLEETQYF | TGTGCCAGCAGCTTAGAAGCGGGGCTCGAAGAGACCCAGTACTTC
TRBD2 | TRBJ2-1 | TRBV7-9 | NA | CASSLEAGGHNEQFF | TGTGCCAGCAGCTTAGAAGCGGGGGGTCACAATGAGCAGTTCTTC
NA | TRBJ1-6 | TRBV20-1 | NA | CSASFGVLGSPLHF | TGCAGTGCTAGTTTCGGAGTCTTGGGTTCACCCCTCCACTTT
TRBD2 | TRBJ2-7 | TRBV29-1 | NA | CSAFSAAGGKFPYEQYF | TGCAGCGCCTTCTCAGCAGCGGGGGGGAAATTCCCCTACGAGCAGTACTTC
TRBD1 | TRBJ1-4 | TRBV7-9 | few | CASSLAHPGTGGEKLFF | TGTGCCAGCAGCTTAGCCCACCCCGGGACAGGGGGTGAAAAACTGTTTTTT
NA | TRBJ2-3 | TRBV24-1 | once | CATRRNGGQSSSTDTQYF | TGTGCCACCAGAAGGAACGGGGGGCAATCTTCTAGCACAGATACGCAGTATTTT
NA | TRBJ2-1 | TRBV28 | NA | CASRPFLDSYNEQFF | TGTGCCAGCAGGCCTTTTTTGGACTCCTACAATGAGCAGTTCTTC
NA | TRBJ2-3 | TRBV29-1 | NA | CSVLEPYTDTQYF | TGCAGCGTTTTAGAACCTTACACAGATACGCAGTATTTT
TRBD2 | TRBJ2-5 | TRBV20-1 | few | CSAGVVSGTRTQYF | TGCAGTGCTGGGGTCGTTAGCGGGACTCGGACCCAGTACTTC
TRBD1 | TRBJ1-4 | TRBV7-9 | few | CASSPIALPWDRGGKLFF | TGTGCCAGCAGCCCAATCGCATTGCCTTGGGACAGGGGTGGAAAACTGTTTTTT
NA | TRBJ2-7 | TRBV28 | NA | CASSLSGLLTYEQYF | TGTGCCAGCAGCCTATCAGGGCTTCTCACCTACGAGCAGTACTTC
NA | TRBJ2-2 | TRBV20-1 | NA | CSVTPISGELFF | TGCAGTGTTACGCCGATCTCCGGGGAGCTGTTTTTT
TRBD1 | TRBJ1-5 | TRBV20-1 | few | CSAARTGDRPQHF | TGCAGTGCGGCTAGAACAGGGGACCGGCCCCAGCATTTT
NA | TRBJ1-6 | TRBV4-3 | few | CASSSREGSPLHF | TGCGCCAGCAGCTCCAGGGAGGGTTCACCCCTCCACTTT
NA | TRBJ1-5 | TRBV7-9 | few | CASSLGESQPQHF | TGTGCCAGCAGCTTAGGAGAAAGTCAGCCCCAGCATTTT
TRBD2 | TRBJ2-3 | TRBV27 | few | CATAPSGGTQYF | TGTGCCACTGCCCCTAGCGGCGGCACGCAGTATTTT
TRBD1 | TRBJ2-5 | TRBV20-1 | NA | CSASQPRTGGETQYF | TGCAGTGCTTCACAACCTCGGACAGGGGGGGAGACCCAGTACTTC
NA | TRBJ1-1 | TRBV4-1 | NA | CASSLFRSTEAFF | TGCGCCAGCAGCCTTTTTCGATCCACTGAAGCTTTCTTT
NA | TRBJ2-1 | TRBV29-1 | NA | CSVSPRSSYNEQFF | TGCAGCGTTTCCCCCAGGAGCTCCTACAATGAGCAGTTCTTC
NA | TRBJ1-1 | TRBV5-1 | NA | CASSRGGGTSHEAFF | TGCGCCAGCAGCCGCGGAGGGGGGACCTCACATGAAGCTTTCTTT
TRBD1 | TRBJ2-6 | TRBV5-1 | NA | CASSRDRSPGANVLTF | TGCGCCAGCAGCCGGGACAGATCCCCTGGGGCCAACGTCCTGACTTTC
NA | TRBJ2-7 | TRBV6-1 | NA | CASSRSGQFYEQYF | TGTGCCAGCAGTCGGTCGGGACAATTCTACGAGCAGTACTTC
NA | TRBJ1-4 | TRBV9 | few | CASSGVKLFF | TGTGCCAGCAGCGGGGTAAAACTGTTTTTT
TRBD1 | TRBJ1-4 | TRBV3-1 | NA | CASSQESPGTGVEKLFF | TGTGCCAGCAGCCAAGAAAGTCCCGGGACAGGGGTTGAAAAACTGTTTTTT
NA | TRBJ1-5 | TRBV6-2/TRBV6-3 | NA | CASSYDRSSQPQHF | TGTGCCAGCAGTTACGACAGATCAAGTCAGCCCCAGCATTTT
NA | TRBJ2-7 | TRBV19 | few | CASTDGGLYEQYF | TGTGCCAGTACCGACGGGGGACTCTACGAGCAGTACTTC
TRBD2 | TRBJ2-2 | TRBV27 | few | CASSFRAARTSGVTGELFF | TGTGCCAGCAGTTTCCGCGCCGCAAGGACTAGCGGGGTCACCGGGGAGCTGTTTTTT
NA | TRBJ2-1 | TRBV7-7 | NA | CASSVASGLPSYNEQFF | TGTGCCAGCAGCGTAGCGTCAGGCCTACCCTCCTACAATGAGCAGTTCTTC
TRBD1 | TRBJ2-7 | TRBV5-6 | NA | CASSRGQGLDEQYF | TGTGCCAGCAGTCGGGGACAGGGCCTAGACGAGCAGTACTTC
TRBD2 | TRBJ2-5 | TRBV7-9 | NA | CASSFMLAGNQETQYF | TGTGCCAGCAGCTTTATGCTAGCGGGGAACCAAGAGACCCAGTACTTC
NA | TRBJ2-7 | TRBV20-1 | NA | CSARPGLAPLYEQYF | TGCAGTGCTAGACCTGGATTGGCTCCCCTTTACGAGCAGTACTTC
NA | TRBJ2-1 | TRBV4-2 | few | CASSQDESFGNEQFF | TGTGCCAGCAGCCAAGATGAATCGTTCGGCAATGAGCAGTTCTTC
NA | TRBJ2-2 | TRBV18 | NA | CASSAVAANTGELFF | TGTGCCAGCTCAGCTGTTGCGGCCAACACCGGGGAGCTGTTTTTT
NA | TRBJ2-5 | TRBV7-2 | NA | CASSLGGSGNQETQYF | TGTGCCAGCAGCTTAGGCGGCTCGGGCAACCAAGAGACCCAGTACTTC
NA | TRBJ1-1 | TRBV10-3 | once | CASLKGTNTEAFF | TGTGCCAGCCTGAAAGGGACGAACACTGAAGCTTTCTTT
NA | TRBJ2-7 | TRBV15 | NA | CATSQGSYEQYF | TGCGCCACCTCCCAGGGTTCCTACGAGCAGTACTTC
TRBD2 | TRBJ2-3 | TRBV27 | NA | CASSLGGSADTQYF | TGTGCCAGCAGTTTGGGAGGGAGCGCAGATACGCAGTATTTT
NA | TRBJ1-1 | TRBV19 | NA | CASSHRNTEAFF | TGTGCCAGTAGTCACAGGAACACTGAAGCTTTCTTT
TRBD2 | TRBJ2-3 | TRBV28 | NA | CASGDYYTDTQYF | TGTGCCAGCGGGGACTACTACACAGATACGCAGTATTTT